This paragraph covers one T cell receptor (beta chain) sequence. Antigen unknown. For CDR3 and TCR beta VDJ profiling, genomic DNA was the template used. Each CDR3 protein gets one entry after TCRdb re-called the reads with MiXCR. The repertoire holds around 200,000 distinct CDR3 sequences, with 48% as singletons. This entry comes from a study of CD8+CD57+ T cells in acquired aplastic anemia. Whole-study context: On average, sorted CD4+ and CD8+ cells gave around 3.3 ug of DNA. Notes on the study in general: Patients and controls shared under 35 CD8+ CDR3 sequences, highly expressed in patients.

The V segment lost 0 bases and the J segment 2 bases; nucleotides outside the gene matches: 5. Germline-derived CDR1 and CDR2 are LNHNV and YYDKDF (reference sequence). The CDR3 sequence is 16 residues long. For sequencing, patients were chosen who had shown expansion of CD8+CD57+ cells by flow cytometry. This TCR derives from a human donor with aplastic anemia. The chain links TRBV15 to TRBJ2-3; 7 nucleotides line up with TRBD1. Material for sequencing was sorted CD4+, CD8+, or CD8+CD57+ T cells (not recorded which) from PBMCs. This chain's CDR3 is CATSRDRDRYTDTQYF. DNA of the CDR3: TGTGCCACCAGCAGAGATCGGGACAGATACACAGATACGCAGTATTTT.